Presented here are 20 T cell receptor beta chains from one specimen sequenced in a study of CD8 T cells in Susac syndrome. After extraction with the RNeasy kit, roughly 0.45 to 1 ug of the RNA was reverse transcribed using random hexamers. TCRdb re-derived calls from the immunoSEQ multiplex PCR reads in MiXCR, one entry per CDR3 protein. Altogether 120,000 or so distinct CDR3 sequences are present, about 95% being singletons, with the ten largest covering around 0.28%. The sequenced material came from CD8+ T cells from PBMCs. These receptors were collected from a human donor with Susac syndrome.

This chain uses TRBV6-4 with TRBJ2-6; D may match TRBD1 or TRBD2 (5 bases each). The CDR3 runs 18 residues. The ends were cut back, 3 bases at V and 0 bases at J, with 15 bases in the middle. In germline, CDR1 is MRHNA, CDR2 SNTAGT. CDR3 DNA sequence: TGTGCCAGCAGTGATGTTGGGGGAACAGGCTCTGGGGCCAACGTCCTGACTTTC. Amino acids: CASSDVGGTGSGANVLTF.

CDR3 sequence: CASSLERGRTDTQYF. The DNA of the CDR3 is TGCGCCAGCAGCCTCGAGCGGGGACGCACAGATACGCAGTATTTT. The chain carries TRBV4-1 and TRBJ2-3; 7 positions match TRBD2. Germline CDR1 MGHRA, CDR2 YSYEKL. V lost 4 bases and J lost 1; bases outside the gene matches: 5. The CDR3 consists of 15 residues.

The rearrangement joins TRBV7-8 to TRBJ2-3, with D tentatively TRBD1 (5 bases). Germline-derived CDR1 and CDR2 are SGHVS and FQNEAQ. The CDR3 contains 14 residues. V was trimmed by 0 bases and J by 5 bases, leaving 9 bases between them. CDR3 sequence: CASSLAGLVDTQYF. The DNA of the CDR3 is TGTGCCAGCAGCTTAGCGGGGCTTGTAGATACGCAGTATTTT.

V usage is TRBV12-3 or TRBV12-4 and J usage is TRBJ1-1; D remains unclear. V lost 8 bases, J lost 6 bases, and 7 bases lay in between. The CDR3 sequence is 10 residues long. For the CDR3, the DNA is TGTGCCAGCGGATCGGCTGAAGCTTTCTTT. Amino acid sequence: CASGSAEAFF.

This clonotype occurred once. The chain employs TRBV30 and TRBJ1-4; D is ambiguous. This CDR3 comprises 12 residues. The germline V and J ends were trimmed by 1 base and 7 bases, with 7 bases remaining between them. Germline CDR1 reads GTSNPN; CDR2 reads SVGIG (reference sequence). The CDR3 DNA reads TGTGCCTGGAGTGCGGCTCCTGAAAAACTGTTTTTT. It yields the protein CAWSAAPEKLFF.

The J gene is TRBJ2-1, the V gene TRBV3-1, with TRBD2 matching over 9 bases. With 7 bases clipped from V and 2 bases from J, the junction kept 3 bases outside the gene matches. CDR3 length: 14 residues. Germline loops: CDR1 LGHDT, CDR2 YNNKEL (reference sequence). In nucleotides, the CDR3 is TGTGCCAGCAACAGCGGGGGGCCCTACAATGAGCAGTTCTTC. Translating it yields CASNSGGPYNEQFF.

The genes are TRBV5-1 and TRBJ2-5; the D is unclear. V lost 0 bases, J lost 1 base, and 16 bases lay in between. This CDR3 is 17 amino acids long. Germline assignment: CDR1 SGHRS and CDR2 YFSETQ. The CDR3 reads CASSLDETTSSQETQYF. The CDR3, as DNA: TGCGCCAGCAGCTTGGACGAAACAACCTCCTCCCAAGAGACCCAGTACTTC.

The rearrangement uses TRBV5-5 and TRBJ1-2; D not certain. Germline lookup yields CDR1 SGHKS and CDR2 YYEKEE (reference sequence). Trimming removed 0 bases from V and 4 bases from J, with 7 bases in between. The CDR3 is made up of 13 amino acids. In nucleotides, the CDR3 is TGTGCCAGCAGCTTGGAGGTGTTCTATGGCTACACCTTC. Translated, it gives CASSLEVFYGYTF.

The J gene is TRBJ2-3, the V gene TRBV3-1; TRBD2 agrees at 8 bases. V shed 0 bases, J shed 6 bases, and the junction held 11 bases outside the gene matches. The CDR3 length is 17 residues. Germline V gene data show CDR1 as LGHDT and CDR2 as YNNKEL (reference sequence). The CDR3 nucleotides are TGTGCCAGCAGCCAAGACCCTTCGGGGGGGCTGGACGATACGCAGTATTTT. Translation: CASSQDPSGGLDDTQYF.

The V call is TRBV24-1, the J call TRBJ2-3, with 7 positions matching TRBD1. This CDR3 has 16 amino acids. The V and J ends lost 9 bases and 0 bases, in that order; junction bases with no gene match: 11. Germline loops: CDR1 KGHDR, CDR2 SFDVKD. Here the CDR3 reads CATGTEPPSSTDTQYF. The CDR3, as DNA: TGTGCCACCGGGACAGAACCCCCCTCTAGCACAGATACGCAGTATTTT.

With respect to this clonotype: One junction end disagrees with the germline gene, perhaps due to a read error. The CDR3 is CASSVDRSAGGLSF. The CDR3 bases are TGTGCCAGCAGCGTAGACAGGTCGGCGGGCGGCCTCTCCTTT. This chain links TRBV9 with TRBJ1-6; D is perhaps TRBD1 (5 bases). In germline, CDR1 is SGDLS, CDR2 YYNGEE. The CDR3 runs to 14 residues.

V usage is TRBV20-1 and J usage is TRBJ2-5; perhaps D is TRBD1 or TRBD2 (5 bases each). The length of the CDR3 is 12 residues. Germline CDR1 is DFQATT and CDR2 is SNEGSKA (reference sequence). V lost 0 bases, J lost 9 bases, and 11 bases lay in between. The CDR3 loop is CSAREEVGAQYF. The CDR3 DNA follows: TGCAGTGCTAGAGAAGAAGTGGGGGCCCAGTACTTC.

The genes are TRBV13 and TRBJ2-7, with D perhaps TRBD1 (6 bases). This CDR3 is built from 14 residues. Germline values: CDR1 PRHDT, CDR2 FYEKMQ (reference sequence). V was pared by 5 bases and J by 3 bases, with 14 bases between. CDR3 DNA: TGTGCCAGCAGCAAGTGGGGGCAGGGCTACGAGCAGTACTTC. Its translation is CASSKWGQGYEQYF. Filled out from reference TRBV13 and TRBJ2-7, the complete variable domain reads AAGVIQSPRHLIKEKRETATLKCYPIPRHDTVYWYQQGPGQDPQFLISFYEKMQSDKGSIPDRFSAQQFSDYHSELNMSSLELGDSALYFCASSKWGQGYEQYFGPGTRLTVT.

V usage is TRBV7-9 and J usage is TRBJ2-1; D not resolved. CDR1 is SEHNR and CDR2 is FQNEAQ in the germline V gene (reference sequence). Trimming removed 1 base from V and 10 bases from J, with 8 bases in between. The CDR3 spans 12 residues. CDR3 coding DNA: TGTGCCAGCAGCTTAGGGTTTGGGGAGCAGTTCTTC. Its translation is CASSLGFGEQFF.

V is TRBV27 and J is TRBJ2-2; D may correspond to TRBD1 or TRBD2 (6 bases each). The CDR3 has 13 residues. Germline V gene lookup returns CDR1 MNHEY and CDR2 SMNVEV (reference sequence). V was clipped by 3 bases and J by 7 bases, with 9 bases between them. The CDR3 reads CASSLGGIGELFF. The CDR3 DNA sequence: TGTGCCAGCAGTTTGGGGGGCATCGGGGAGCTGTTTTTT.

This chain joins TRBV12-3 or TRBV12-4 and TRBJ1-2; D is perhaps TRBD1 (5 bases). Deletions cut 4 bases from V and 2 bases from J, with 8 bases between. The CDR3 covers 13 residues. The CDR3 region is CASSSDSNYGYTF. CDR3 nucleotides: TGTGCCAGCAGTTCCGACAGCAACTATGGCTACACCTTC.

This clonotype occurred once. This sequence joins TRBV6-2 or TRBV6-3 and TRBJ2-1; perhaps TRBD1 as D (5 bases). The CDR3 has 14 amino acids. V was pared by 0 bases and J by 8 bases, with 11 bases between. Germline CDR1 and CDR2: MNHEY and SVGEGT. CDR3 coding DNA: TGTGCCAGCAGTTACTCGGCTCAGGGCTATGAGCAGTTCTTC. Translated, it gives CASSYSAQGYEQFF.

The chain employs TRBV4-1 and TRBJ2-1, with 12 bases that match TRBD2. The CDR3 loop spans 15 amino acids. Germline loops: CDR1 MGHRA, CDR2 YSYEKL. V lost 3 bases and J lost 6; bases outside the gene matches: 3. The CDR3 spells CASSQGLAGPNEQFF. CDR3 in DNA: TGCGCCAGCAGCCAGGGACTAGCGGGTCCCAATGAGCAGTTCTTC.

V usage is TRBV2 and J usage is TRBJ2-7, with 8 bases lining up with TRBD1. The CDR3 covers 14 residues. The trim removed 7 bases at V and 3 bases at J, leaving 8 bases unmatched. Germline V CDR1 and CDR2: SNHLY, FYNNEI. The CDR3 bases are TGTGCCAGCACCGGGACAGGATCCTTCTACGAGCAGTACTTC. It codes for CASTGTGSFYEQYF.

The chain recombines TRBV6-8 with TRBJ2-5; 10 bases are a match to TRBD2. V was pared by 6 bases and J by 1 base, with 8 bases of the junction left unmatched. Germline V CDR1 and CDR2: MNHGY, SAAAGT. The CDR3 is 16 amino acids. The CDR3 nucleotides are TGTGCCAGCAGCCGGACACTAGCGGGGAGCCAAGAGACCCAGTACTTC. Protein product: CASSRTLAGSQETQYF.